This T cell receptor (beta chain) was observed in a study of blood T cell repertoires in COVID-19. Study at large: Sources were T cells, B-cell-depleted T cells, or PBMCs; the material itself was cDNA or gDNA.

This CDR3 comprises 14 residues. V gave up 6 bases and J gave up 2 bases, with 13 bases separating them. The germline V gene has CDR1 SEHNR and CDR2 FQNEAQ (reference sequence). Produced via immunoSEQ multiplex PCR; TCRdb's table is partial and in-frame only. This table has 130,000 to 150,000 clones, roughly 87% appearing once. The receptor's source is a man aged 70 or older with acute or convalescent COVID-19. Sequenced input: peripheral blood. J is TRBJ2-5 and V is TRBV7-9; D is ambiguous. The CDR3 reads CASSSLEIQETQYF. CDR3 nucleotides: TGTGCCAGCAGTTCCCTTGAGATACAAGAGACCCAGTACTTC.